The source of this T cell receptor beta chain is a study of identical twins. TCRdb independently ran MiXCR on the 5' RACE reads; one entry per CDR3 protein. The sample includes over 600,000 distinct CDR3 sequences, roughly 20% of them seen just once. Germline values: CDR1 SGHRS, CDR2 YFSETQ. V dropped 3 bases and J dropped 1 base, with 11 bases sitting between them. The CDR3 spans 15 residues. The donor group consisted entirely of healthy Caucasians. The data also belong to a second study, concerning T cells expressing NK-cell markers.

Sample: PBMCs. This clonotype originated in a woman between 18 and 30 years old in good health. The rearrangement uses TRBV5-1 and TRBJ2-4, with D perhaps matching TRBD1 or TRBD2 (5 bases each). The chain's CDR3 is CASSWGSGAKNIQYF. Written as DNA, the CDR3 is TGCGCCAGCAGCTGGGGGTCGGGGGCCAAAAACATTCAGTACTTC.